These T cell receptor beta chains were read from a single sample in a study of T cells after yellow fever vaccination. One entry per CDR3 protein, called by TCRdb with MiXCR from the 5' RACE reads. The table includes roughly 120,000 distinct CDR3 sequences, 7.2% detected once. The sequencing used CD4+ T cells sorted from PBMCs, collected roughly 47 days after the first yellow fever vaccination. The receptor set was obtained from a man younger than 30 who received the YFV17D yellow fever vaccine. CDR3s include the opening cysteine and the closing phenylalanine or tryptophan. D genes are given only for firm matches. Expanded clones are given a class, and other clones once, few, many or no size at all.

>TRBJ2-4|TRBV4-3|NA|many
CASSQGLEGNIQYF
TGCGCCAGCAGCCAAGGATTGGAGGGGAACATTCAGTACTTC
>TRBJ2-2|TRBV4-3|TRBD1|many
CASSHLRQGLGTGELFF
TGCGCCAGCAGCCACCTCCGACAGGGGTTGGGCACCGGGGAGCTGTTTTTT
>TRBJ1-3|TRBV25-1|NA|many
CASGGALGLSGNTIYF
TGTGCCAGCGGCGGGGCTTTGGGGCTCTCTGGAAACACCATATATTTT
>TRBJ2-3|TRBV7-2|NA|many
CATSKLDTQYF
TGTGCCACCTCCAAGCTAGATACGCAGTATTTT
>TRBJ2-5|TRBV29-1|TRBD2|many
CSVEACGGRKETQYF
TGCAGCGTTGAAGCCTGCGGGGGGCGGAAAGAGACCCAGTACTTC
>TRBJ1-2|TRBV5-1|NA|many
CASSPDRTYGYTF
TGCGCCAGCTCCCCCGACAGGACCTATGGCTACACCTTC
>TRBJ2-5|TRBV11-1|NA|many
CASEFSRAKGRSGQETQYF
TGTGCCAGCGAATTCAGTCGGGCTAAGGGGCGTTCGGGCCAAGAGACCCAGTACTTC
>TRBJ2-5|TRBV28|NA|many
CASIDARLGRGGETQYF
TGTGCCAGCATTGACGCTCGTCTGGGCAGGGGAGGGGAGACCCAGTACTTC
>TRBJ2-5|TRBV28|NA|many
CASSLSQAQETQYF
TGTGCCAGCAGTTTGTCCCAGGCCCAAGAGACCCAGTACTTC
>TRBJ2-2|TRBV5-1|NA|many
CASSLALNTGELFF
TGCGCCAGCAGCTTGGCCCTTAACACCGGGGAGCTGTTTTTT
>TRBJ2-3|TRBV15|TRBD1|many
CATSRGTGRIADTQYF
TGTGCCACCAGCAGAGGGACAGGGCGGATTGCAGATACGCAGTATTTT
>TRBJ2-3|TRBV24-1|NA|NA
CATSDPPAGSDTQYF
TGTGCCACCAGTGACCCCCCGGCAGGTTCAGATACGCAGTATTTT
>TRBJ2-3|TRBV5-1|NA|many
CASSWGVGGGTDTQYF
TGCGCCAGCAGCTGGGGGGTAGGGGGAGGCACAGATACGCAGTATTTT
>TRBJ2-6|TRBV12-3/TRBV12-4|NA|NA
CASSSNEASGANVLTF
TGTGCCAGCAGTTCCAACGAAGCCTCTGGGGCCAACGTCCTGACTTTC
>TRBJ1-6|TRBV20-1|TRBD1|many
CSARALQGVNSPLHF
TGCAGTGCTAGAGCCTTACAGGGGGTCAATTCACCCCTCCACTTT
>TRBJ2-1|TRBV7-9|NA|many
CASSSMDGLEQFF
TGTGCCAGCAGCTCGATGGACGGCCTCGAGCAGTTCTTC
>TRBJ2-3|TRBV5-1|TRBD1|many
CASSFGQGKDTQYF
TGCGCCAGCAGCTTTGGACAGGGGAAAGATACGCAGTATTTT
>TRBJ1-5|TRBV20-1|NA|many
CSARGRRHSNQPQHF
TGCAGTGCTAGAGGACGCAGGCATAGCAATCAGCCCCAGCATTTT
>TRBJ1-2|TRBV20-1|TRBD1|many
CSAKTDRAYGYTF
TGCAGTGCCAAAACCGACAGGGCCTATGGCTACACCTTC